This entry lists 4 T cell receptor beta chains sequenced from one sample in a study of breast tumors, draining lymph nodes, adjacent tissues. Samples came from axillary lymph nodes draining the breast cancer. TCRdb used MiXCR to reprocess the multiplex PCR reads, holding one entry per CDR3 protein. The sample shows 150,000 to 200,000 distinct CDR3 sequences, 25% to 40% of them seen only once. Sequencing input: axillary lymph node tissue. These receptor sequences come from a female donor with breast cancer. Some clones in this sample may be carry-over from other donors' samples.

This clonotype appeared many times. V usage is TRBV12-3 or TRBV12-4 and J usage is TRBJ2-3; TRBD2 matches at 8 bases. V lost 6 bases, J lost 1 base, and 12 bases stayed unmatched. The CDR3 runs 17 residues. In DNA, the CDR3 is TGTGCCAGCAGCCCGGGAGGAGCGGGGGTACGCACAGATACGCAGTATTTT. Translation gives CASSPGGAGVRTDTQYF.

This clonotype occurred a few times. The rearrangement links TRBV5-1 to TRBJ2-5; 8 positions agree with TRBD2. Trimming cost V 5 bases and J 1 base; bases outside gene matches: 7. Germline V gene data show CDR1 as SGHRS and CDR2 as YFSETQ. CDR3 length equals 15 residues. The CDR3 protein is CASRGGGGFQETQYF. Here the CDR3 DNA reads TGCGCCAGCAGAGGCGGCGGGGGGTTCCAAGAGACCCAGTACTTC.

In this sample, this clonotype turned up many times. This chain joins TRBV9 and TRBJ2-3; 12 bases agree with TRBD2. The CDR3 extends over 15 amino acids. After removal of 3 bases from V and 6 bases from J, the junction contained 5 bases not matched to a gene. Germline V gene sequence: CDR1 SGDLS, CDR2 YYNGEE. CDR3 nucleotides: TGTGCCAGCAGCGACCCTAGCGGGGGGGGTGATACGCAGTATTTT. This translates into CASSDPSGGGDTQYF.

This clonotype came up many times. The CDR3, as DNA: TGTGCCAGCTCTCGGGTACGTGAAGAGACCCAGTACTTC. This translates into CASSRVREETQYF. The chain employs TRBV18 and TRBJ2-5; D call uncertain. Trimming cost V 6 bases and J 3 bases, with 11 bases left between them. Germline-derived CDR1 and CDR2 are KGHSH and LQKENI. This CDR3 has 13 residues.